The clone carrying this T cell receptor (beta chain) has only one observation. Its antigen is currently unknown. The V and J ends lost 5 bases and 2 bases, in that order; junction bases with no gene match: 3. This CDR3 is 14 amino acids long. The germline CDR1 and CDR2 sequences are KGHSH and LQKENI. PCR amplification relied on 60 Vbeta primers (plus 13 Jbeta primers). Using immunoSEQ multiplex PCR, the repertoire was profiled, and TCRdb retains in-frame clones only, with some absent. The sample has 210,000 or so clones, around 80% seen once; the top ten hold less than 3.5%. These data come from a study of cytomegalovirus exposure and HLA in healthy donors. Notes on the study in general: The classifier was said to identify cytomegalovirus status with high specificity and sensitivity.

The receptor was derived from a woman in her sixties in good health and CMV-seropositive. V is TRBV18 and J is TRBJ1-3, with 7 positions matching TRBD1. Sequenced material: PBMCs. The CDR3 is CASSFDRAGNTIYF. The CDR3 nucleotides read TGTGCCAGCTCATTCGACAGGGCTGGAAACACCATATATTTT.